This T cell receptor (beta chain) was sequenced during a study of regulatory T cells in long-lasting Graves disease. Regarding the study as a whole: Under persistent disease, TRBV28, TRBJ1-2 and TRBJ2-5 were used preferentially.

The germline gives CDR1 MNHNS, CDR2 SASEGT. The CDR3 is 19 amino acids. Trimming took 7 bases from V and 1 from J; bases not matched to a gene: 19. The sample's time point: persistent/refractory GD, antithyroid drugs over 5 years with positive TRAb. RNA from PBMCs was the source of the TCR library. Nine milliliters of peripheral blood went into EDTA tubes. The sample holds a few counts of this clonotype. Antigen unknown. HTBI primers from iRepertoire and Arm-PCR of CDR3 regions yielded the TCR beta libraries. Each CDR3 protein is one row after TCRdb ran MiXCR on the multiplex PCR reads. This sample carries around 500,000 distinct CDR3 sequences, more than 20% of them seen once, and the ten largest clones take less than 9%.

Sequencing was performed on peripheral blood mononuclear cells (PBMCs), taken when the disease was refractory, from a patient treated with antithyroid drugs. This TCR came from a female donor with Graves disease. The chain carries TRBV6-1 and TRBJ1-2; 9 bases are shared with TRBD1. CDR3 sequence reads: CASITARDRAWNINYGYTF. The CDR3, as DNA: TGTGCCAGCATCACCGCGCGGGACAGGGCTTGGAACATTAACTATGGCTACACCTTC.